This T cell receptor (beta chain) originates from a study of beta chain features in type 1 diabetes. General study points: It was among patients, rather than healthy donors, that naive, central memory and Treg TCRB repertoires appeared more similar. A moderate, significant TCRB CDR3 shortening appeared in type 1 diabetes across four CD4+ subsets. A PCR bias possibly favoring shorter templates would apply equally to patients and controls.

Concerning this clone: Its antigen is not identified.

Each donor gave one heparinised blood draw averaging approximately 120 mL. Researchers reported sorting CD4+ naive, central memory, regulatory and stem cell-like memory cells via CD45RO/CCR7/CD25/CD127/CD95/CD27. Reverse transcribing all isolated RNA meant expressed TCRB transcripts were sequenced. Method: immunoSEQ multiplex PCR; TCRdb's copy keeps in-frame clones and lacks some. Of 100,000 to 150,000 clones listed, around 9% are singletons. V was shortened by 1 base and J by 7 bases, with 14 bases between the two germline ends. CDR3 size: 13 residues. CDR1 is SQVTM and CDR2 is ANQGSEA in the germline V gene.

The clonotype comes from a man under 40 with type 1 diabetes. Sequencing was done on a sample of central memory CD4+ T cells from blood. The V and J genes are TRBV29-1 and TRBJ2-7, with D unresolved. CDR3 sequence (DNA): TGCAGCGTTGAAGGTTCAGGCCTAAGGGAGCAGTACTTC. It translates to CSVEGSGLREQYF.